This note documents a single T cell receptor beta chain sequence. No cognate antigen has been identified for it. No much larger clone exists at a distance of one base, and base qualities are not known. In this study, focal radiation therapy paired with CTLA-4 blockade (ipilimumab) was tested in patients who had chemo-refractory metastatic non-small-cell lung cancer. The trim is 0 bases for V and 0 bases for J, with a gap of 7 bases between the germline ends. CDR1 and CDR2 were assigned from the germline V gene as SGHRS and YFSETQ. The CDR3 spans 15 residues, from the cysteine through the phenylalanine. The entry retains the CDR3 DNA only, 45 bases that are in frame from base 1. The library was prepared using the immunoSEQ multiplex PCR assay. TCRdb re-hosts the immuneACCESS table, in-frame sequences only. Its copies lack some clones; in the studies checked, an unresolved V gene accounts for under half of them, and the cause for the rest is not known. A total of about 81,000 clones appear in this sample, around 72% of them only once. Around 15% of the sample goes to the ten largest clones.

This specimen comes from a study of radiotherapy plus CTLA-4 blockade in lung cancer (dated by TCRdb to between 2017 and 2018). As for the study more broadly: Among the enrolled patients, about 20% had an objective response, and about 29% reached disease control.

Results and caveats for the whole study, not just this receptor: The strongest predictors of response were reported to be early dynamic shifts in blood T cell clones along with a rise in serum interferon-beta following radiation. TCR clones derived from tumors expanded in peripheral blood after treatment with radiotherapy and ipilimumab.

The TCR comes from a human donor with non-small cell lung cancer that progressed on radiotherapy plus ipilimumab. The chain employs TRBV5-1 and TRBJ1-3, with the D gene call left open. The sequencing used peripheral blood, collected from a patient treated with radiotherapy plus ipilimumab. The CDR3 region: CASSLGGDSGNTIYF. The DNA reads as follows: TGCGCCAGCAGCTTGGGGGGAGACTCTGGAAACACCATATATTTT. The CDR3, completed at both ends by the reference TRBV5-1 and TRBJ1-3 genes, gives the full variable domain KAGVTQTPRYLIKTRGQQVTLSCSPISGHRSVSWYQQTPGQGLQFLFEYFSETQRNKGNFPGRFSGRQFSNSRSEMNVSTLELGDSALYLCASSLGGDSGNTIYFGEGSWLTVV.